Included here is one TCR beta chain sequence, with context. No antigen is known for it. The data stem from a study of cytomegalovirus exposure and HLA in healthy donors. Study-wide background: It was reported in a later analysis that the same platform had been used for the 120 validation repertoires as for the 550 to 750 first-cohort repertoires. Study-wide results and caveats: According to a subsequent analysis, TCR clusters identified in the first cohort showed a tendency to co-occur across the approximately 130 validation repertoires. Among TCR beta chains, those listed as cytomegalovirus-associated numbered approximately 150. It was reported that the classifier diagnosed cytomegalovirus status with high specificity and sensitivity in both the original and validation cohorts.

The V end was cut by 3 bases, the J end by 10 bases, with 16 bases between. CDR3 length: 14 amino acids. CDR1 is SGHAT and CDR2 is FQNNGV in the germline V gene. Sequenced by immunoSEQ multiplex PCR; TCRdb stores in-frame clones only, minus some. The sample holds 200,000 to 250,000 clones, almost 90% seen once. The gene calls are TRBV11-2 and TRBJ2-1; D is perhaps TRBD2 (5 bases). The receptor was isolated from a woman younger than 35 in good health and CMV-seronegative. The material sequenced was PBMCs. DNA of the CDR3: TGTGCCAGCAGCTTTTGGGAAGAGGGTCCAGAGCAGTTCTTC. Encoded protein: CASSFWEEGPEQFF. Complete variable domain (other parts from reference TRBV11-2 and TRBJ2-1): EAGVAQSPRYKIIEKRQSVAFWCNPISGHATLYWYQQILGQGPKLLIQFQNNGVVDDSQLPKDRFSAERLKGVDSTLKIQPAKLEDSAVYLCASSFWEEGPEQFFGPGTRLTVL.